This T cell receptor beta chain is from a study of blood T cell repertoires in COVID-19. The CDR3 is 13 amino acids. V was cut by 5 bases and J by 5 bases, with 12 bases left in between. CDR1 LNHDA and CDR2 SQIVND come from the germline V gene (reference sequence). Using immunoSEQ multiplex PCR, the repertoire was profiled, and TCRdb retains in-frame clones only, with some absent. The profile shows about 180,000 clones, about 79% of them singletons. The rearrangement uses TRBV19 and TRBJ1-1; a possible D gene is TRBD1 (6 bases). The clonotype originates from an older woman with acute or convalescent COVID-19. Sequenced material: peripheral blood. CDR3 bases: TGTGCCAGTAGTCTGGGGGCAAAGACTGAAGCTTTCTTT. Translated, it gives CASSLGAKTEAFF.